The sample holds a few counts of the clone carrying this T cell receptor beta chain. The antigen is unknown. Expressed TCRB transcripts were sequenced because the entire RNA isolate underwent reverse transcription. Generated by immunoSEQ multiplex PCR, the TCRdb table keeps only in-frame clones and is missing some. The sample shows 400,000 to 550,000 clones, about 10% of them seen only once. Germline V gene sequence: CDR1 KGHSH, CDR2 LQKENI. V dropped 3 bases and J dropped 0 bases, with 16 bases sitting between them. The CDR3 consists of 17 residues. The data were taken from a study of beta chain features in type 1 diabetes. At the level of the study: All of the samples together had more than 95 million sorted cells examined. Overall study results and limits: Insertion counts at VDJ junctions were lower in type 1 diabetes patients, who also showed more deletions there. Since sequencing was performed on cDNA, cells with high TCR expression could be over-represented.

Every donor provided one heparinised blood draw, which averaged approximately 100 mL. The chain combines TRBV18 with TRBJ2-3, with D unresolved. The receptor's source is a young woman in good health. Sequencing was carried out using naive CD4+ T cells from blood. The CDR3 reads CASSPQMGKSSTDTQYF. CDR3 nucleotides: TGTGCCAGCTCACCTCAGATGGGAAAATCAAGCACAGATACGCAGTATTTT. Using reference TRBV18 and TRBJ2-3 for the parts outside the CDR3, the full variable domain is NAGVMQNPRHLVRRRGQEARLRCSPMKGHSHVYWYRQLPEEGLKFMVYLQKENIIDESGMPKERFSAEFPKEGPSILRIQQVVRGDSAAYFCASSPQMGKSSTDTQYFGPGTRLTVL.